This entry features one T cell receptor (beta chain) sequence. The source of the sample is a study of T cell responses to AZD1222 COVID-19 vaccine. Germline CDR1 reads SGHNT; CDR2 reads YYREEE (reference sequence). The CDR3 runs to 14 residues. V shed 7 bases and J shed 1 base, with 13 bases lying between them. Data came from immunoSEQ multiplex PCR; TCRdb stores just in-frame clones and leaves some out. Of 83,000 or so clones detected, 85% to 95% appear once; the ten largest clones hold approximately 30%. The source is an adult who received the AZD1222 COVID-19 vaccine. The input for sequencing was peripheral blood, taken 28 days after the second AZD1222 dose. The chain has TRBV5-4 and TRBJ2-3; possibly TRBD1 for D (6 bases). The DNA of the CDR3 is TGTGCCAGCTTCAGGGGCCACGGCACAGATACGCAGTATTTT. The encoded protein is CASFRGHGTDTQYF.